This T cell receptor (beta chain) was sequenced in a study of T cells in Graves' hyperthyroidism and ophthalmopathy. Amplification yielded TCR beta CDR3 regions, with RNA transcripts as the source. Carried out on the TCR CDR3, a first-round RT-PCR used the HTBI primer set. MiXCR was run by TCRdb on the multiplex PCR reads, yielding one entry per CDR3 protein. The data show a few hundred thousand distinct CDR3 sequences, over 11% seen once. This clonotype was picked up a small number of times. The CDR3 spans 15 residues. Germline CDR1 KGHSH, CDR2 LQKENI. Trimming left V 0 bases short and J 0 bases short, with 9 bases between.

The sample taken for sequencing was blood. This sequence was found in a young woman with Graves' hyperthyroidism that later progressed to Graves' ophthalmopathy. The V call is TRBV18, the J call TRBJ2-7; the D is unclear. The CDR3, as DNA: TGTGCCAGCTCACCACCGGGCGGCTTCTCCTACGAGCAGTACTTC. As protein: CASSPPGGFSYEQYF.